This T cell receptor (beta chain) was retrieved from a study of blood T cell repertoires in COVID-19. As for the study in general: There were acute and convalescent COVID-19 samples, and they came from the United States, Italy and Spain. T cells, B-cell-depleted T cells, or PBMCs supplied cDNA or gDNA.

The CDR3 loop spans 15 amino acids. The V gene lost 6 bases and the J gene lost 0 bases, with 12 bases spanning the gap. Germline V lookup: CDR1 MNHEY, CDR2 SVGAGI. Source study methods: Using reference gene primer amplification, nucleated cell counts were estimated. The protocol was immunoSEQ multiplex PCR, while the TCRdb copy is restricted to in-frame clones and leaves out a portion. The DNA gave D and trimming, while V, J and clone size come from that table. The sample holds around 200,000 clones, 88% seen once. The chain uses TRBV6-5 and TRBJ1-5; D is unclear. The sample comprised peripheral blood. This clonotype originated in a man younger than 30 with active or convalescent COVID-19. CDR3 DNA sequence: TGTGCCAGCAGGCGGTCGGCAGATAGCAATCAGCCCCAGCATTTT. Translated: CASRRSADSNQPQHF.